Listed below are T cell receptor beta chains from one sample, sequenced in a study of tumor-infiltrating lymphocytes in primary liver carcinoma. TCRdb redid the calling of the multiplex PCR reads with MiXCR, one entry per CDR3 protein. The sample contains 330,000 or so distinct CDR3 sequences, approximately 65% of which appear only once. The sequenced sample was peripheral blood. All receptors derive from a man between 35 and 55 years old with primary liver carcinoma and hepatitis B virus infection. CDR3s include the opening cysteine and the closing phenylalanine or tryptophan. D genes are given only for firm matches. Clone sizes are given selectively: once, few, many, or a class where the clone is expanded.

TRBV10-2	TRBD1	TRBJ1-5	NA	CASSEPGFGDRDQPQHF	TGCGCCAGCAGTGAGCCGGGGTTTGGGGACAGGGATCAGCCCCAGCATTTT
TRBV13	NA	TRBJ2-7	many	CASSSDYDDEQYF	TGTGCCAGCAGCTCCGACTATGATGACGAGCAGTACTTC
TRBV12-3/TRBV12-4	TRBD2	TRBJ2-5	NA	CASRARAGGETQYF	TGTGCCAGCAGGGCCCGGGCGGGAGGTGAGACCCAGTACTTC
TRBV11-2	NA	TRBJ2-3	NA	CASSLGWSTDTEYF	TGTGCCAGCAGCTTAGGGTGGAGCACAGATACGGAGTATTTT
TRBV11-1	NA	TRBJ2-7	NA	CACSPGQAYEQYF	TGTGCCTGCAGCCCTGGGCAGGCCTACGAGCAGTACTTC
TRBV6-1	NA	TRBJ1-5	NA	CASQPGPFSNRPQHF	TGTGCCAGTCAACCCGGACCGTTTAGCAATCGGCCCCAGCATTTT
TRBV7-9	NA	TRBJ1-1	NA	CASVESLNTEAFF	TGTGCCAGCGTGGAGTCACTGAACACTGAAGCTTTCTTT
TRBV10-1	NA	TRBJ2-7	NA	CASSAGSTLGDQYF	TGCGCCAGCAGTGCTGGATCCACGCTCGGCGATCAGTACTTC
TRBV5-1	NA	TRBJ2-3	NA	CTSSLRPAERYTDTQYF	TGCACCAGCAGCTTGCGACCAGCGGAGAGATACACAGATACACAGTATTTT
TRBV5-4	TRBD2	TRBJ2-7	NA	CAGSRGTSSSYEQYF	TGTGCCGGCAGCCGCGGGACTAGCTCCTCCTACGAGCAGTACTTC
TRBV11-1	NA	TRBJ2-1	NA	CTSSFRLMGNEQFF	TGTACCAGCAGCTTTCGTCTAATGGGGAATGAGCAGTTCTTC
TRBV29-1	NA	TRBJ2-6	many	CSVEGSSGANVLTF	TGCAGCGTTGAAGGCAGCTCTGGGGCCAACGTCCTGACTTTC
TRBV11-2	NA	TRBJ2-1	many	CASSLDRGQDGRDNEQFF	TGTGCCAGCAGCTTAGATAGAGGACAGGACGGGAGGGACAATGAGCAGTTCTTC
TRBV12-3/TRBV12-4	NA	TRBJ2-1	NA	CASSLALGAIHVFF	TGTGCCAGCAGTTTAGCGCTGGGGGCAATTCATGTGTTCTTC
TRBV6-5	TRBD1	TRBJ2-7	few	CASSYRQGYSYEQYF	TGTGCCAGCAGTTACCGACAGGGCTACTCCTACGAGCAGTACTTC
TRBV6-1	NA	TRBJ1-5	many	CASSGTGSNQPQHF	TGTGCCAGCAGTGGGACGGGCAGCAATCAGCCCCAGCATTTT
TRBV5-1	NA	TRBJ2-7	NA	CASSLEGNYDQYF	TGCGCCAGCAGCTTGGAAGGGAACTACGATCAGTACTTC
TRBV11-1	TRBD2	TRBJ2-1	NA	CASSLRLAGAPYNEQFF	TGTGCCAGCAGCTTGAGGCTAGCGGGAGCACCCTACAATGAGCAGTTCTTC
TRBV11-3	NA	TRBJ2-1	NA	CASARTSRDVYEQFF	TGTGCCAGCGCCCGTACCTCACGGGACGTCTATGAGCAGTTCTTC
TRBV11-2	NA	TRBJ2-3	NA	CASTLDRVGITDTQYF	TGTGCCAGCACCTTAGATCGTGTCGGGATAACAGATACGCAGTATTTT
TRBV4-1	TRBD2	TRBJ2-1	NA	CASSFRTSWSFSHNEQFF	TGTGCCAGCAGCTTTCGGACTAGCTGGAGTTTCAGTCACAATGAGCAGTTCTTC
TRBV11-2	TRBD2	TRBJ2-3	NA	CAAPPGGGSTDTQYF	TGTGCAGCACCCCCCGGGGGGGGGAGCACAGATACGCAGTATTTT
TRBV5-6	TRBD2	TRBJ2-5	few	CVSSLWTSGRAGETQYF	TGTGTCAGCAGCCTATGGACTAGCGGGAGAGCCGGAGAGACCCAGTACTTC
TRBV4-1	TRBD1	TRBJ1-1	NA	CASGHNQGGITEAFF	TGCGCCAGCGGCCATAATCAGGGGGGCATCACTGAAGCTTTCTTC
TRBV28	NA	TRBJ1-5	NA	CASSRDPNQPQHF	TGTGCCAGCAGCAGAGACCCGAATCAGCCCCAGCATTTT
TRBV11-2	NA	TRBJ2-5	NA	CASSQIGGRETQYF	TGTGCCAGCAGTCAGATAGGGGGACGAGAGACTCAGTACTTC
TRBV28	NA	TRBJ2-3	NA	CASSLPYQTETDTQYF	TGTGCCAGCAGTTTACCCTACCAGACAGAAACAGATACGCAGTATTTT
TRBV6-5	NA	TRBJ2-5	once	CAISRAWEEAQYF	TGTGCCATCTCGCGGGCCTGGGAAGAGGCCCAGTACTTC
TRBV6-2/TRBV6-3	TRBD1	TRBJ1-5	many	CASSYRTGGQFNQPQHF	TGTGCCAGCAGTTACCGCACAGGGGGCCAATTCAATCAGCCCCAGCATTTT
TRBV29-1	TRBD2	TRBJ2-7	many	CSVVPAGSYEQYF	TGCAGCGTTGTACCAGCGGGGTCCTACGAGCAGTACTTC
TRBV11-2	NA	TRBJ2-2	NA	CASSQVRGGAGEPFF	TGTGCCAGCAGCCAGGTGCGAGGGGGTGCCGGGGAGCCGTTTTTT
TRBV28	TRBD2	TRBJ2-1	many	CASTPASGIYNEQFF	TGTGCCAGCACCCCTGCTAGCGGGATCTACAATGAGCAGTTCTTC
TRBV30	NA	TRBJ1-1	NA	CAWMGRYTEAFF	TGTGCCTGGATGGGGCGGTATACTGAAGCTTTCTTT
TRBV5-5	NA	TRBJ1-1	NA	CVSSLDLENTEAFF	TGTGTCAGCAGCTTGGATCTTGAGAACACTGAAGCTTTCTTT
TRBV6-5	NA	TRBJ2-3	many	CASSYTRTSTDTQYF	TGTGCCAGCAGTTACACCCGGACAAGCACAGATACGCAGTATTTT
TRBV4-2	NA	TRBJ2-5	NA	CASSPDGRAESSRETQYF	TGTGCCAGCAGCCCCGACGGCAGGGCCGAATCTTCTCGGGAGACCCAGTACTTC
TRBV14	NA	TRBJ2-2	once	CASSRRQDQNTGELFF	TGTGCCAGCAGCCGACGACAGGACCAGAACACCGGGGAGCTGTTTTTT
TRBV6-6	TRBD2	TRBJ2-1	many	CASRDRLAGNYNEQFF	TGTGCCAGCAGAGACCGACTAGCGGGGAACTACAATGAGCAGTTCTTC
TRBV10-3	TRBD1	TRBJ2-7	NA	CAISYNPQGQGVLRGSSYEQYF	TGTGCCATCAGTTACAACCCCCAAGGACAGGGTGTTTTAAGGGGCAGCTCCTACGAGCAGTACTTC
TRBV6-1	NA	TRBJ2-1	NA	CASSGAGTRYNEQLF	TGTGCCAGCAGTGGAGCCGGGACACGGTACAATGAGCAGCTCTTC
TRBV6-6	TRBD2	TRBJ2-5	NA	CVSRYPGTSGIGETQYF	TGTGTCAGCAGATACCCCGGGACTAGCGGGATCGGGGAGACCCAGTACTTC
TRBV7-9	TRBD2	TRBJ2-1	NA	CASNYGLAGDNEQFF	TGTGCCAGCAACTACGGACTAGCGGGGGACAATGAGCAGTTCTTC
TRBV5-1	NA	TRBJ2-7	many	CASSSGLKYEQYF	TGCGCCAGCAGTTCCGGACTGAAGTACGAGCAGTACTTC
TRBV11-2	NA	TRBJ2-3	NA	CPSNPSGTNTDTQYF	TGTCCCAGCAACCCCAGTGGCACTAACACAGATACGCAGTATTTT
TRBV5-5	NA	TRBJ2-3	many	CASSSSGFSKVDTQYF	TGTGCCAGCAGCTCCTCTGGGTTTTCTAAAGTGGATACGCAGTATTTT
TRBV12-3/TRBV12-4	NA	TRBJ1-4	many	CASSFRENEKLFF	TGTGCCAGCAGTTTTCGCGAGAATGAAAAACTGTTTTTT
TRBV19	NA	TRBJ1-4	NA	CASAPDSEEKLFF	TGTGCCAGTGCCCCTGACTCGGAGGAAAAACTGTTTTTT
TRBV10-3	TRBD2	TRBJ2-1	NA	CAIIPWASGSYNEQFF	TGTGCCATCATCCCGTGGGCTAGCGGGTCCTACAATGAGCAGTTCTTC
TRBV10-3	NA	TRBJ2-5	few	CAISAEATSQETQYF	TGTGCCATCAGTGCAGAGGCTACCTCACAAGAGACCCAGTACTTC
TRBV28	NA	TRBJ2-1	few	CASRAGRDNEQFF	TGTGCCAGCAGGGCGGGACGGGACAATGAGCAGTTCTTC
TRBV6-6	TRBD2	TRBJ2-5	NA	CASSFLGLAGQETRYF	TGTGCCAGCAGTTTCCTGGGACTAGCGGGGCAAGAGACCCGGTACTTC
TRBV7-9	NA	TRBJ2-2	NA	CASSLTNTGELFF	TGTGCCAGCAGCTTAACGAACACCGGGGAGCTGTTTTTT
TRBV24-1	NA	TRBJ2-5	NA	CATSVDGPSLLAARLQETQYF	TGTGCCACCAGTGTCGACGGGCCCTCCCTACTCGCAGCTCGACTCCAAGAGACCCAGTACTTC